This TCR beta chain was recorded in a study of technical replicates of blood from a few donors. Looked up from germline, CDR1 is SEHNR and CDR2 is FQNEAQ (reference sequence). Trimming removed 7 bases at V and 0 bases at J, with 16 bases between. CDR3 length: 17 residues. Clones were read by immunoSEQ multiplex PCR, and TCRdb kept only the in-frame ones, dropping some. The data show around 57,000 clones, more than 95% seen once. Input material: T cells isolated from PBMCs. The chain carries TRBV7-9 and TRBJ1-6; tentatively, D is TRBD1 (5 bases). The TCR sequence derives from a human donor in good health. CDR3 sequence reads: CASNSWGGNSYNSPLHF. CDR3 nucleotide sequence: TGTGCCAGCAACTCATGGGGGGGGAACTCCTATAATTCACCCCTCCACTTT.